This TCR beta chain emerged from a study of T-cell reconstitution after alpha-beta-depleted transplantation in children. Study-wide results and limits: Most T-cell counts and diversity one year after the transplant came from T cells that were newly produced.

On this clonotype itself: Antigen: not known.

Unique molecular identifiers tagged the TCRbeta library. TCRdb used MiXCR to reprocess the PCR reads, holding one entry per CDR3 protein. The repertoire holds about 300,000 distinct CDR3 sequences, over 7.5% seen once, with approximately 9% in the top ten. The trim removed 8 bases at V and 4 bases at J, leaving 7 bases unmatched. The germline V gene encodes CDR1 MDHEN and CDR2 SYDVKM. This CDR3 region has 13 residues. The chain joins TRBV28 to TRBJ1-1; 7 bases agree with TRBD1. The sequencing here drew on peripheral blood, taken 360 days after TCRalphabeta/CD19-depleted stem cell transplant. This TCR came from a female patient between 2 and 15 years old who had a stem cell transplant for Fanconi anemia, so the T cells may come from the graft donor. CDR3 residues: CASRKSGGTEAFF. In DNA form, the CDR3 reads TGTGCCAGCCGTAAATCAGGGGGCACTGAAGCTTTCTTT.